The 6 T cell receptor beta chains below all came from one sample that was sequenced in a study of cytomegalovirus exposure and HLA in healthy donors. Generated by immunoSEQ multiplex PCR, the TCRdb table keeps only in-frame clones and is missing some. The sample yields about 90,000 clones, less than 90% seen once. Sequenced: PBMCs. The receptors stem from a woman in her late teens or twenties in good health and CMV-seropositive.

The J gene is TRBJ1-3, the V gene TRBV7-9, with TRBD1 identical over 8 bases. V trimming: 5 bases; J trimming: 8 bases; junction bases outside the gene matches: 11. There are 15 residues in the CDR3. The germline CDR1 and CDR2 sequences are SEHNR and FQNEAQ (reference sequence). CDR3 sequence: CASSGGQRQGHTIYF. The CDR3 DNA is TGTGCCAGCAGCGGGGGACAACGACAGGGGCACACCATATATTTT. The variable domain in full, with the rest retrieved from reference TRBV7-9 and TRBJ1-3, is DTGVSQNPRHKITKRGQNVTFRCDPISEHNRLYWYRQTLGQGPEFLTYFQNEAQLEKSRLLSDRFSAERPKGSFSTLEIQRTEQGDSAMYLCASSGGQRQGHTIYFGEGSWLTVV.

This clone occurred a few times. The rearrangement uses TRBV6-5 and TRBJ1-6, with D maybe TRBD1 (6 bases). The V and J ends lost 9 bases and 3 bases respectively, with 15 bases between them. Germline CDR1 and CDR2: MNHEY and SVGAGI. The CDR3 extends over 15 amino acids. CDR3 DNA: TGTGCCAGTAAGCGGGGGCTAGTCTATAATTCACCCCTCCACTTT. Protein: CASKRGLVYNSPLHF.

The chain has TRBV5-1 and TRBJ2-1; 16 bases agree with TRBD2. The germline V gene encodes CDR1 SGHRS and CDR2 YFSETQ. The V and J ends lost 5 bases and 7 bases, in that order; junction bases with no gene match: 6. This CDR3 is 16 amino acids long. CDR3 in amino acids: CASRGLAGGPGNEQFF. CDR3 sequence (DNA): TGCGCCAGCAGGGGACTAGCGGGGGGGCCGGGGAATGAGCAGTTCTTC.

V usage is TRBV5-1 and J usage is TRBJ2-1; 7 bases match TRBD1. CDR1 is SGHRS, CDR2 YFSETQ, per germline. V was pared by 4 bases and J by 6 bases, with 10 bases of the junction left unmatched. The CDR3 loop spans 15 amino acids. CDR3 in DNA: TGCGCCAGCAGCCCGGGACAGATTTCTTCCAATGAGCAGTTCTTC. Its translation: CASSPGQISSNEQFF.

The chain combines TRBV5-6 with TRBJ2-7; 12 positions agree with TRBD2. Looked up from germline, CDR1 is SGHDT and CDR2 is YYEEEE. Trimming cost V 5 bases and J 5 bases; bases outside gene matches: 5. The CDR3 runs to 14 residues. The CDR3 reads CASRPTSGGHEQYF. In DNA form, the CDR3 reads TGTGCCAGCAGACCGACTAGCGGGGGTCACGAGCAGTACTTC.

The V and J genes are TRBV2 and TRBJ2-5; possible D gene TRBD2, 6 bases. Germline V gene lookup returns CDR1 SNHLY and CDR2 FYNNEI. The CDR3 extends over 15 amino acids. The V end was cut by 5 bases, the J end by 4 bases, with 17 bases between. The CDR3 region has the DNA TGTGCCAGCAGTAAAACTAGCCGGGGTACAGAGACCCAGTACTTC. Protein sequence: CASSKTSRGTETQYF.